This TCR beta chain was retrieved from a study of shared clonotypes between healthy human individuals (dated by TCRdb to 2019 to 2021). Background for the entire study: A couple of women and a few men aged 18 to 49 years were included in the cohort. For each donor, CD4 naive and CD4 memory were each run on three plates, CD8 naive on two plates, and CD8 memory on one plate. Blood TCR repertoires of about 5 healthy adults were deeply sequenced to estimate repertoire size and the extent of clonotype sharing between individuals. Different laboratories and diverse techniques were used to prepare libraries and sequence TCR repertoires, to increase sequencing depth and limit assay-specific biases. Between about 0.85 and 10 billion PBMCs per donor were obtained by leukapheresis. Summary of the overall study and its limitations: Larger estimated clonotype richness was generally found for naive subsets than for memory subsets. Incomplete sequencing was indicated by rarefaction of sorted-subset datasets, despite the large sequencing depth. Pairwise subsampling indicated that sequencing depth was expected to affect the degree of clonotype sharing among donors. Because the study included a small number of donors, the genetic and exposure-history diversity represented was limited. Clonotypes shared by all four sorted-subset donors showed higher generation probabilities than non-shared clonotypes. Across a handful of donors, roughly 5% of naive CD4, over 3% of naive CD8, 2.3% of memory CD4, and roughly 0.41% of memory CD8 clonotypes were shared. Sampling was restricted to blood, and TCR repertoires in tissues likely differ from the TCR repertoires found in blood.

Note on this clone: Its binding antigen is unknown. The input lacks base qualities; no much larger clone sits a single base away.

Trimming takes 5 bases from V and 5 bases from J, and the germline ends sit 9 bases apart. The CDR3 runs 12 residues from the cysteine to the phenylalanine. Left in the record is the CDR3 DNA by itself, 36 bases read in frame from the first base. CDR1 and CDR2 were assigned from the germline V gene (reference sequence) as SEHNR and FQNEAQ. CD8 naive samples were CD45RO-negative cells positively selected for CCR7, giving a CD45RA+CCR7+ population that excluded TemRA cells. Healthy HIV-negative adults with no recently reported acute infections or vaccinations were included as donors. Only Caucasian adults living in Nashville, Tennessee, USA were represented among the donors. After blood collection by leukapheresis, PBMCs were isolated using Ficoll-Histopaque density gradient centrifugation and then cryopreserved in the vapor phase of liquid nitrogen. Analytical flow cytometry was used to check the purity and quantity of each magnetically sorted T cell population. From each sorted fraction, genomic DNA was isolated and quantified by UV absorbance on a Nanodrop 2000c.

Using the deep immunoSEQ assay, multiplex PCR amplified TCR CDR3 regions from genomic DNA. Genomic DNA extracted from each cell subset was distributed evenly over all wells of several immunoSEQ 96-well plates, and each plate served as one replicate. Each replicate PCR for sorted subsets received about 220 ng genomic DNA, equal to about 30,000 T cell genomes. The purified libraries were quantified using a Qubit 3.0 fluorometer, sized with a Bioanalyzer 2100, and then quantified again using the KAPA Library Quantification kit. A separate single-read 150-cycle Illumina NextSeq 550 flow cell was used to sequence each immunoSEQ 96-well plate. As for the authors' bioinformatics: Because only junctional sequences without quality scores were contained in the immunoSEQ output, filtering matching that applied to full-length reads could not be performed. Sequences were annotated with PyIR, a Python wrapper for IgBLAST v1.9, and V/J genes and CDR3 were assigned using IMGT germline references. Reads were removed for weak V/J assignments (E-value above 1e-6), missing CDR3, stop codons, out-of-frame junctions, or ambiguous translated residues. V3J clonotypes were defined as sequences sharing an identical inferred V gene, J gene, and CDR3 amino acid sequence. Percentage overlap between repertoires was calculated by dividing the number of shared unique clonotypes by the size of the smaller repertoire. Richness of each repertoire was evaluated using RTK rarefaction, the Chao1 estimator, and Recon v2.1 estimates of unobserved clonotypes. OLGA was used to compute generation probabilities for all TCRbeta clonotypes that the gDNA method yielded from a handful of donors. TCRdb holds this immuneACCESS table with in-frame rearrangements only. Some clones are missing; in checked studies, unresolved V genes explain under half, and the rest has no known cause. V and J calls and clone size are those listed in that table; D and trimming were worked out from the DNA. The table for this sample lists about 2.1 million clones; around 93% of them were counted only once. About 1.7% of the sample is in the top ten clones.

Sequencing was carried out using naive CD8+ T cells from PBMCs. This specimen's cell subset or site label, per the study, means: CD45RA+CCR7+. This receptor chain uses TRBV7-9 and TRBJ1-2; too little of a D gene remains to name it. The sequence was collected from a man younger than 30 in good health. Some clones in this sample may be carry-over from other donors' samples. The CDR3 region reads CASSAGGYGYTF. The sequence in DNA is TGTGCCAGCAGCGCGGGAGGGTATGGCTACACCTTC.